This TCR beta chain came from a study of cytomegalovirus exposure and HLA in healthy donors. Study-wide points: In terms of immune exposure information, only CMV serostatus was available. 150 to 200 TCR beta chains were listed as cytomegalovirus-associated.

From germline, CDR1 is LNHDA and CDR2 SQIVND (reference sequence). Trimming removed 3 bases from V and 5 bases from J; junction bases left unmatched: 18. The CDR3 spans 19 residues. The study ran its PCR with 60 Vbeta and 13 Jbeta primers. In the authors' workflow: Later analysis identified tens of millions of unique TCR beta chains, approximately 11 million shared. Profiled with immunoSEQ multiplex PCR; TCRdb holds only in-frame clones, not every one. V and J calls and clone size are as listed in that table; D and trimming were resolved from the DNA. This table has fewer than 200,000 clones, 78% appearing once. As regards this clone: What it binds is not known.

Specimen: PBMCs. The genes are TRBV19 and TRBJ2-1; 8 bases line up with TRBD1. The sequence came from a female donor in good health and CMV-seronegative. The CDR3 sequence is CASSIRAGGLLFLNNEQFF. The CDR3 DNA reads TGTGCCAGTAGTATTCGGGCAGGGGGCCTTCTCTTCCTCAACAATGAGCAGTTCTTC.